The clone carrying this T cell receptor (beta chain) was counted once. The data were produced by immunoSEQ multiplex PCR, yet TCRdb's version contains in-frame clones alone and is incomplete. The sample includes 120,000 to 150,000 clones, 88% of them seen just once. The sample comes from a study of blood T cell repertoires in COVID-19. V was pared by 0 bases and J by 0 bases, with 21 bases between. Germline V CDR1 and CDR2: SGHAT, FQNNGV. CDR3 length equals 20 residues. The clonotype comes from a human donor in a cohort sampled during active COVID-19. V and J are TRBV11-2 and TRBJ1-3; D gene ambiguous. The sequencing sample was made of peripheral blood. DNA of the CDR3: TGTGCCAGCAGCTTAGATTCTGTCCCGAGGCAGCCGTCCTCTGGAAACACCATATATTTT. Translated: CASSLDSVPRQPSSGNTIYF.